This T cell receptor (beta chain) was identified during a study of T cell repertoires in aging, cancer and after chemotherapy. As concerns this clonotype: The antigen is not known.

Amplification of TCR beta used genomic DNA extracted from peripheral blood. After removal of 8 bases from V and 3 bases from J, the junction contained 9 bases not matched to a gene. In germline, CDR1 is SGHAT, CDR2 FQNNGV. This CDR3 is 15 amino acids long. Rearranged V-D-J TRB sequences were amplified with a mixed TRB-A/B primer pool. TCRdb redid the calling of the multiplex PCR reads with MiXCR, one entry per CDR3 protein. Of about 17,000 distinct CDR3 sequences listed, 50% are singletons. Notes on the study in general: Healthy donors lost TCR diversity with age mainly through richness, cancer patients through richness and evenness. Untreated cancer patients had significantly lower blood TCR diversity than age-matched healthy donors.

The chain combines TRBV11-2 with TRBJ2-7; 11 bases fit TRBD2. The sequence came from a human donor in good health. The sample consisted of blood. The CDR3 protein is CASDTGTSGYYEQYF. The CDR3 DNA is TGTGCCAGCGACACCGGGACTAGCGGATACTACGAGCAGTACTTC.